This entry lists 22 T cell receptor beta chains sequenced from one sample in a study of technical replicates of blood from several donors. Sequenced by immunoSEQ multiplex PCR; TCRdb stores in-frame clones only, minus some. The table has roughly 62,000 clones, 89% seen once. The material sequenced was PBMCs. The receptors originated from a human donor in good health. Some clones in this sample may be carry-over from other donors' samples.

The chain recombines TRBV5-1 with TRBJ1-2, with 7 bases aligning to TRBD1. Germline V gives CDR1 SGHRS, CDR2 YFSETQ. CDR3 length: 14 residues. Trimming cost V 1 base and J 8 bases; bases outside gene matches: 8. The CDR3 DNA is TGCGCCAGCAGCTTGCCTCAACAGGGGTTAGGCTACACCTTC. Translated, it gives CASSLPQQGLGYTF. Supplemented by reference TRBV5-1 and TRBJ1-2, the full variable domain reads KAGVTQTPRYLIKTRGQQVTLSCSPISGHRSVSWYQQTPGQGLQFLFEYFSETQRNKGNFPGRFSGRQFSNSRSEMNVSTLELGDSALYLCASSLPQQGLGYTFGSGTRLTVV.

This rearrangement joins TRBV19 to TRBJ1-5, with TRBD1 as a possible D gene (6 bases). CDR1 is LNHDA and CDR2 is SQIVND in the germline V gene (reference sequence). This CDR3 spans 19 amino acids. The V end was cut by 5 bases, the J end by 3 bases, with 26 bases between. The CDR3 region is CASSPSRFWTAGDNQPQHF. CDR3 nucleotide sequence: TGTGCCAGTAGTCCGAGTAGGTTCTGGACAGCGGGGGACAATCAGCCCCAGCATTTT.

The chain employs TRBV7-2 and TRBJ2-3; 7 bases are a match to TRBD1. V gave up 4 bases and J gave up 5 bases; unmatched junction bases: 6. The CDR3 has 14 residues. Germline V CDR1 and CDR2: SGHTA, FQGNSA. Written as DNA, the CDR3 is TGTGCCAGCAGCTCACGACAGGGCCTAGATACGCAGTATTTT. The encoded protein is CASSSRQGLDTQYF. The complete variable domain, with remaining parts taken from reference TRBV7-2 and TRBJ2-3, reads GAGVSQSPSNKVTEKGKDVELRCDPISGHTALYWYRQSLGQGLEFLIYFQGNSAPDKSGLPSDRFSAERTGGSVSTLTIQRTQQEDSAVYLCASSSRQGLDTQYFGPGTRLTVL.

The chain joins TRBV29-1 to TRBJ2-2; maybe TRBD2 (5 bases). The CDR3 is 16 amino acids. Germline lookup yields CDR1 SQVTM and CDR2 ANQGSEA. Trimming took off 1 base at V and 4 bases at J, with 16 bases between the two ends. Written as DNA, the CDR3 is TGCAGCGTTGAAGGTCGGGGTATATCTGCCACCGGGGAGCTGTTTTTT. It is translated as CSVEGRGISATGELFF.

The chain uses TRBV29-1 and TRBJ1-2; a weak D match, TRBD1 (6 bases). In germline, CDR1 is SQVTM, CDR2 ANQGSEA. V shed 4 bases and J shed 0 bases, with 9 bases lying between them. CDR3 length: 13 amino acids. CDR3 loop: CSVAQGPNYGYTF. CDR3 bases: TGCAGCGTTGCGCAGGGGCCTAACTATGGCTACACCTTC. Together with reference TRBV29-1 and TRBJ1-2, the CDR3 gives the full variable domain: SAVISQKPSRDICQRGTSLTIQCQVDSQVTMMFWYRQQPGQSLTLIATANQGSEATYESGFVIDKFPISRPNLTFSTLTVSNMSPEDSSIYLCSVAQGPNYGYTFGSGTRLTVV.

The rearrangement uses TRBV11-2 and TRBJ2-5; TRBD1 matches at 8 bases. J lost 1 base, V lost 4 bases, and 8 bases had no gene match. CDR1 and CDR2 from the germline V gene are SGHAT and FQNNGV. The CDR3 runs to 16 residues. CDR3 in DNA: TGTGCCAGCAGCTCAAACCGGGACAGGCCCCAAGAGACCCAGTACTTC. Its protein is CASSSNRDRPQETQYF.

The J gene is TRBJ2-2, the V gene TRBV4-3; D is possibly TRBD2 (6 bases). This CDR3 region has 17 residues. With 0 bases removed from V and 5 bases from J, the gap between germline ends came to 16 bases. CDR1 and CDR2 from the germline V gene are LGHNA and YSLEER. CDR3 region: CASSQDRELRYTGELFF. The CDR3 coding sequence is TGCGCCAGCAGCCAAGATCGGGAGTTGAGGTATACCGGGGAGCTGTTTTTT.

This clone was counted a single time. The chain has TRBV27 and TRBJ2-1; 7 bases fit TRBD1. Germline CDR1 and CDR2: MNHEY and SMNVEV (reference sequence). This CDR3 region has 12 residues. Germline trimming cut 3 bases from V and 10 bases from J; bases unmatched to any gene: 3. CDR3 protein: CASSLSGQEQFF. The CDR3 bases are TGTGCCAGCAGTTTGTCGGGACAGGAGCAGTTCTTC.

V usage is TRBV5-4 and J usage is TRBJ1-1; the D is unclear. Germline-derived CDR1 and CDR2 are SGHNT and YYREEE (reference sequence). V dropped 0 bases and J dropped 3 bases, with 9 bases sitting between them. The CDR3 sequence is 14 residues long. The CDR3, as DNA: TGTGCCAGCAGCTTGGTGGAGCGCCACACTGAAGCTTTCTTT. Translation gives CASSLVERHTEAFF.

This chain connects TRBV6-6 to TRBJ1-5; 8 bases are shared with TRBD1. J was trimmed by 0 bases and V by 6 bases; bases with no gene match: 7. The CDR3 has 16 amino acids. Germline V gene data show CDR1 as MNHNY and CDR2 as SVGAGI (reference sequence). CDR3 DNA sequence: TGTGCCAGCAGCACGGACAGGGTGTATAGCAATCAGCCCCAGCATTTT. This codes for CASSTDRVYSNQPQHF.

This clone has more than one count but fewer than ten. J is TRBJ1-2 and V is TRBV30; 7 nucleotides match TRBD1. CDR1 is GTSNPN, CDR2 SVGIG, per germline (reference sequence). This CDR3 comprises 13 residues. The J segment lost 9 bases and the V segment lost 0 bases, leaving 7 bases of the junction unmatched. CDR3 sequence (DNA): TGTGCCTGGAGTGTTCAGGGGGGTTTGAGCTACACCTTC. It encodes CAWSVQGGLSYTF. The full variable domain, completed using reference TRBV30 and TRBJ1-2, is SQTIHQWPATLVQPVGSPLSLECTVEGTSNPNLYWYRQAAGRGLQLLFYSVGIGQISSEVPQNLSASRPQDRQFILSSKKLLLSDSGFYLCAWSVQGGLSYTFGSGTRLTVV.

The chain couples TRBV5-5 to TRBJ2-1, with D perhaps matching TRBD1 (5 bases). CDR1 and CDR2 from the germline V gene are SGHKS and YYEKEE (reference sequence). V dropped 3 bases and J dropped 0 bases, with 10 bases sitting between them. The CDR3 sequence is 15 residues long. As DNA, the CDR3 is TGTGCCAGCAGCTCACGACAGATCTCCTACAATGAGCAGTTCTTC. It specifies CASSSRQISYNEQFF. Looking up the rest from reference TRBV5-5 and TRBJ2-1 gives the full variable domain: DAGVTQSPTHLIKTRGQQVTLRCSPISGHKSVSWYQQVLGQGPQFIFQYYEKEERGRGNFPDRFSARQFPNYSSELNVNALLLGDSALYLCASSSRQISYNEQFFGPGTRLTVL.

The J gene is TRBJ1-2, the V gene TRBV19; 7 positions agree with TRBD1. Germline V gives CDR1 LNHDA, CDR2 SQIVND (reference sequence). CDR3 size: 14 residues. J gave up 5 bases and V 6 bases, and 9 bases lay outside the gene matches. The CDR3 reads CASRTSGTAYGYTF. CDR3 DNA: TGTGCCAGTAGGACCTCCGGGACAGCGTATGGCTACACCTTC. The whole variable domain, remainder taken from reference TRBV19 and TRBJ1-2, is DGGITQSPKYLFRKEGQNVTLSCEQNLNHDAMYWYRQDPGQGLRLIYYSQIVNDFQKGDIAEGYSVSREKKESFPLTVTSAQKNPTAFYLCASRTSGTAYGYTFGSGTRLTVV.

CDR3 loop: CASSLQGGEQYF. DNA for the CDR3: TGTGCCAGCAGCTTACAGGGGGGAGAGCAGTACTTC. This chain joins TRBV7-9 and TRBJ2-7; perhaps TRBD1 as D (7 bases). CDR3 length: 12 amino acids. The V end lost 2 bases, the J end lost 7 bases, and 9 bases lay between the germline ends. CDR1 and CDR2 (germline): SEHNR, FQNEAQ (reference sequence).

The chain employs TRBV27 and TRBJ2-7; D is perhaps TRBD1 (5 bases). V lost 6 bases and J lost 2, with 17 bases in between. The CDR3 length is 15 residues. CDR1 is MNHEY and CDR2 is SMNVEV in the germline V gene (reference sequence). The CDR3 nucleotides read TGTGCCAGCAGCCCAGGGTTTATGAGCGCCTACGAGCAGTACTTC. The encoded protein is CASSPGFMSAYEQYF.

The CDR3, as DNA: TGTGCCAGCAGCTTAGCTTATGATCAGCCCCAGCATTTT. Translating gives CASSLAYDQPQHF. The chain employs TRBV11-2 and TRBJ1-5; D not resolved. CDR1 SGHAT and CDR2 FQNNGV come from the germline V gene. Deletions cut 1 base from V and 5 bases from J, with 6 bases between. The CDR3 length is 13 residues.

Here the CDR3 reads CASSWRRAEGEQYF. For the CDR3, the DNA is TGTGCCAGCAGCTGGAGAAGGGCGGAGGGGGAGCAGTACTTC. The chain recombines TRBV11-2 with TRBJ2-7; possible D gene TRBD2, 6 bases. Germline loops: CDR1 SGHAT, CDR2 FQNNGV. Trimming stripped 4 bases from V and 7 bases from J, with 17 bases between. There are 14 residues in the CDR3.

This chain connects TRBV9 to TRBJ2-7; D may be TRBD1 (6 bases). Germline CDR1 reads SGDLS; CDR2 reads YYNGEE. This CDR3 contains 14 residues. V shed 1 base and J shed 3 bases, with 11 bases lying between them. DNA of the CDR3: TGTGCCAGCAGCGTAAAACAGGGAGACTACGAGCAGTACTTC. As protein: CASSVKQGDYEQYF.

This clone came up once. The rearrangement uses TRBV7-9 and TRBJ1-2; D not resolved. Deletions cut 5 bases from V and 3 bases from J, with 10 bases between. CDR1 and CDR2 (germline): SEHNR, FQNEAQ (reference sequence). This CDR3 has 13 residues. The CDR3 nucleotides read TGTGCCAGCAGCCGAGCCGGGGACTATGGCTACACCTTC. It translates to CASSRAGDYGYTF.

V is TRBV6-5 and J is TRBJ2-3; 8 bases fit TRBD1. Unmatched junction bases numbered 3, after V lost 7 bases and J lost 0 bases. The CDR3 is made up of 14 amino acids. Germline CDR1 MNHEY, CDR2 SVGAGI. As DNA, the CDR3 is TGTGCCAGCATGAGACAGGGGAGCACAGATACGCAGTATTTT. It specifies CASMRQGSTDTQYF.

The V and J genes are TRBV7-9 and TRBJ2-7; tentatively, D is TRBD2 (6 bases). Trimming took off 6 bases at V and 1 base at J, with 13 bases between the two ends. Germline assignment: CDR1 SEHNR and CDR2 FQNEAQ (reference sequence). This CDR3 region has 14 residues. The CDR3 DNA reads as TGTGCCAGCAGTTACCGGGACTGGTCCTACGAGCAGTACTTC. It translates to CASSYRDWSYEQYF.

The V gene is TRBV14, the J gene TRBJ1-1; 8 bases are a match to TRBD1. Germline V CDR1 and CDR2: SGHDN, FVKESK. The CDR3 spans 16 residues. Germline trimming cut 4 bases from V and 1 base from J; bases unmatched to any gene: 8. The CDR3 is CASSPLGQVQNTEAFF. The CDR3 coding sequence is TGTGCCAGCAGCCCGCTGGGACAGGTGCAGAACACTGAAGCTTTCTTT.